Below are 27 T cell receptor beta chains sequenced from a single sample in a study of CD8 T cells in ankylosing spondylitis. One entry per CDR3 protein results from TCRdb running MiXCR on the 5' RACE reads. The repertoire holds 350,000 or so distinct CDR3 sequences, with over 12% as singletons. The sequencing input was blood, either unsorted or a sorted T cell fraction (not recorded which). Receptor source: a male donor with ankylosing spondylitis or in good health (not recorded which).

V is TRBV9 and J is TRBJ2-2, with TRBD2 identical over 14 bases. J was trimmed by 6 bases and V by 2 bases; bases with no gene match: 3. Looked up from germline, CDR1 is SGDLS and CDR2 is YYNGEE. The CDR3 length is 16 residues. This CDR3 is CASSVLTSGGAGELFF. CDR3 in DNA: TGTGCCAGCAGCGTTCTGACTAGCGGGGGGGCCGGGGAGCTGTTTTTT.

The rearrangement joins TRBV6-5 to TRBJ1-2; no clear D. The length of the CDR3 is 13 residues. Germline V gene sequence: CDR1 MNHEY, CDR2 SVGAGI. V lost 2 bases and J lost 8, with 12 bases in between. The CDR3 loop is CASSYRLGEGYTF. The CDR3 nucleotides are TGTGCCAGCAGTTACCGCCTGGGTGAAGGCTACACCTTC.

V usage is TRBV4-1 and J usage is TRBJ2-1; 8 bases are a match to TRBD1. The CDR3 sequence is 15 residues long. Trimming took 4 bases from V and 11 from J; bases not matched to a gene: 13. Per germline, CDR1 MGHRA and CDR2 YSYEKL. CDR3 nucleotide sequence: TGCGCCAGCAGCCGTCTAATTCCGGGACAGGCCCAGCAGTTCTTC. This translates into CASSRLIPGQAQQFF.

This clonotype was seen at least ten times. The chain couples TRBV20-1 to TRBJ2-5; no firm D call. Germline V gene lookup returns CDR1 DFQATT and CDR2 SNEGSKA (reference sequence). The CDR3 contains 10 residues. The ends were cut back, 6 bases at V and 5 bases at J, with 7 bases in the middle. CDR3 bases: TGCAGTGCGAGTGGCGAGACCCAGTACTTC. The encoded protein is CSASGETQYF.

The V and J genes are TRBV29-1 and TRBJ2-5; possible D gene TRBD1, 6 bases. V was shortened by 2 bases and J by 5 bases, with 6 bases between the two germline ends. This CDR3 region has 11 residues. Germline assignment: CDR1 SQVTM and CDR2 ANQGSEA. This CDR3 is CSVEQGETQYF. The CDR3 DNA is TGCAGCGTTGAACAGGGGGAGACCCAGTACTTC.

This chain joins TRBV29-1 and TRBJ2-2, with a possible D match to TRBD1 (6 bases). Between the trimmed V and J ends, which lost 7 bases and 6 bases, there was a span of 12 bases. CDR3 length equals 12 residues. Germline CDR1 is SQVTM and CDR2 is ANQGSEA. The DNA of the CDR3 is TGCAGCGCCAACAGGGATCCCGGGGAGCTGTTTTTT. This encodes CSANRDPGELFF.

CDR3 amino acids: CASSFRGINYGYTF. The CDR3 DNA is TGTGCCAGCAGTTTTCGGGGCATCAACTATGGCTACACCTTC. The chain employs TRBV12-3 or TRBV12-4 and TRBJ1-2; D might be TRBD1 (5 bases). V lost 3 bases and J 2 bases, leaving 10 bases between the germline ends. There are 14 residues in the CDR3.

This clonotype was found a few times. The chain uses TRBV14 and TRBJ1-1; D is ambiguous. Trimming shortened V by 0 bases and J by 4 bases, and 9 bases separated the two germline ends. CDR1 and CDR2 (germline): SGHDN, FVKESK. The CDR3 covers 14 residues. Here the CDR3 DNA reads TGTGCCAGCAGCCAAGATAGAGGTGGCACTGAAGCTTTCTTT. Protein product: CASSQDRGGTEAFF.

The chain links TRBV12-3 or TRBV12-4 to TRBJ1-1; 7 positions match TRBD1. With V trimmed by 6 bases and J by 1 base, 5 bases remained unmatched. This CDR3 is 14 amino acids long. The DNA for the CDR3 is TGTGCCAGCAGCTCAGGGGGTTGGAACACTGAAGCTTTCTTT. Its translation: CASSSGGWNTEAFF.

This clonotype came up a few times. The rearrangement links TRBV19 to TRBJ1-2; D gene ambiguous. CDR3 size: 13 residues. The germline V gene encodes CDR1 LNHDA and CDR2 SQIVND (reference sequence). V lost 7 bases to trimming and J lost 7 bases, with 16 bases between them. In DNA form, the CDR3 reads TGTGCCAGTACCCTGGACGCGATCGGTGGCTACACCTTC. It codes for CASTLDAIGGYTF. The variable domain in full, with the rest retrieved from reference TRBV19 and TRBJ1-2, is DGGITQSPKYLFRKEGQNVTLSCEQNLNHDAMYWYRQDPGQGLRLIYYSQIVNDFQKGDIAEGYSVSREKKESFPLTVTSAQKNPTAFYLCASTLDAIGGYTFGSGTRLTVV.

V is TRBV12-3 or TRBV12-4 and J is TRBJ2-4; D is perhaps TRBD1 (5 bases). Trimming removed 6 bases at V and 4 bases at J, with 7 bases between. This CDR3 has 12 residues. The CDR3 DNA sequence: TGTGCCAGCAGCCGACAGAAAAACATTCAGTACTTC. Translation gives CASSRQKNIQYF.

This clonotype was observed a few times. The V and J genes are TRBV5-1 and TRBJ2-7; a weak D match, TRBD2 (5 bases). Deletions cut 4 bases from V and 2 bases from J, with 10 bases between. The CDR3 spans 13 residues. Germline V gives CDR1 SGHRS, CDR2 YFSETQ. CDR3 in amino acids: CASSVDFTYEQYF. The CDR3 DNA sequence: TGCGCCAGCAGCGTGGACTTCACCTACGAGCAGTACTTC.

The chain recombines TRBV29-1 with TRBJ2-5, with TRBD2 matching over 9 bases. The CDR3 loop spans 13 amino acids. The J segment lost 2 bases and the V segment lost 4 bases, leaving 2 bases of the junction unmatched. In germline, CDR1 is SQVTM, CDR2 ANQGSEA. DNA of the CDR3: TGCAGCGTTGGGGGACTAGCTCAAGAGACCCAGTACTTC. It is translated as CSVGGLAQETQYF. Drawing the rest from reference TRBV29-1 and TRBJ2-5, the complete variable domain is SAVISQKPSRDICQRGTSLTIQCQVDSQVTMMFWYRQQPGQSLTLIATANQGSEATYESGFVIDKFPISRPNLTFSTLTVSNMSPEDSSIYLCSVGGLAQETQYFGPGTRLLVL.

The rearrangement joins TRBV6-1 to TRBJ2-3; 7 bases fit TRBD2. The CDR3 has 15 residues. The germline V gene has CDR1 MNHNS and CDR2 SASEGT. V gave up 7 bases and J gave up 5 bases; unmatched junction bases: 12. DNA for the CDR3: TGTGCCAGCACCCAATCGGGACTAAGAGGAGATACGCAGTATTTT. Translation gives CASTQSGLRGDTQYF.

The gene calls are TRBV20-1 and TRBJ2-1, with 8 bases that match TRBD2. Germline V gene lookup returns CDR1 DFQATT and CDR2 SNEGSKA (reference sequence). This CDR3 has 14 residues. V was pared by 2 bases and J by 5 bases, with 5 bases of the junction left unmatched. For the CDR3, the DNA is TGCAGTGCTAGAACCGGGACTAGTGACAATGAGCAGTTCTTC. Its protein product is CSARTGTSDNEQFF.

The chain has TRBV7-2 and TRBJ2-1; TRBD1 might be the D (6 bases). Trimming pared 2 bases from V and 6 bases from J, leaving 14 bases between. The CDR3 contains 15 residues. The germline gives CDR1 SGHTA, CDR2 FQGNSA. The CDR3 coding sequence is TGTGCCAGCAGCTTAAACGGACAGTCCATCAATGAGCAGTTCTTC. Amino acid sequence: CASSLNGQSINEQFF.

This clonotype was counted a few times. The chain combines TRBV6-1 with TRBJ1-5; D is uncertain. CDR1 is MNHNS and CDR2 is SASEGT in the germline V gene. The V end was cut by 8 bases, the J end by 6 bases, with 11 bases between. This CDR3 is 12 amino acids long. CDR3 amino acids: CASGVEAQPQHF. DNA of the CDR3: TGTGCCAGCGGGGTTGAGGCTCAGCCCCAGCATTTT.

This clonotype was seen at least ten times. The rearrangement uses TRBV2 and TRBJ2-6, with TRBD1 matching 8 bases. Trimming cost V 4 bases and J 0 bases; bases outside gene matches: 5. The germline gives CDR1 SNHLY, CDR2 FYNNEI. The CDR3 length is 17 residues. The CDR3 sequence: CASSGDRSLSGANVLTF. As DNA, the CDR3 is TGTGCCAGCAGTGGGGACAGGTCCCTCTCTGGGGCCAACGTCCTGACTTTC.

CDR3 loop: CASSFGQVTNYGYTF. In DNA form, the CDR3 reads TGTGCCAGCAGCTTCGGTCAGGTTACTAACTATGGCTACACCTTC. The chain has TRBV7-9 and TRBJ1-2; D is undetermined. The germline V gene encodes CDR1 SEHNR and CDR2 FQNEAQ (reference sequence). CDR3 length: 15 amino acids. V lost 3 bases and J 0 bases, leaving 11 bases between the germline ends.

The chain employs TRBV5-1 and TRBJ1-2, with a possible D match to TRBD1 (5 bases). This CDR3 contains 16 residues. Trimming removed 3 bases from V and 0 bases from J, with 15 bases in between. Germline V gene lookup returns CDR1 SGHRS and CDR2 YFSETQ. CDR3 residues: CASSSLGAGSNYGYTF. CDR3 sequence (DNA): TGCGCCAGCAGCTCTCTCGGCGCAGGGTCTAACTATGGCTACACCTTC.

This clonotype was counted ten times or more. V usage is TRBV5-5 and J usage is TRBJ1-5, with 8 bases identical to TRBD1. The length of the CDR3 is 14 residues. CDR1 and CDR2 from the germline V gene are SGHKS and YYEKEE (reference sequence). V lost 1 base to trimming and J lost 6 bases; unmatched junction nucleotides: 3. CDR3 amino acids: CASSLTGGGQPQHF. CDR3 coding DNA: TGTGCCAGCAGCTTGACAGGGGGGGGTCAGCCCCAGCATTTT.

This clonotype appeared a few times. This CDR3 reads CASSSGTSGGAAYNEQFF. The CDR3 DNA reads TGCGCCAGCAGCTCGGGGACTAGCGGGGGGGCCGCCTACAATGAGCAGTTCTTC. The chain employs TRBV5-1 and TRBJ2-1; 16 nucleotides agree with TRBD2. The J segment lost 2 bases and the V segment lost 3 bases, leaving 5 bases of the junction unmatched. The CDR3 consists of 18 residues. Germline CDR1 reads SGHRS; CDR2 reads YFSETQ. Supplemented by reference TRBV5-1 and TRBJ2-1, the full variable domain reads KAGVTQTPRYLIKTRGQQVTLSCSPISGHRSVSWYQQTPGQGLQFLFEYFSETQRNKGNFPGRFSGRQFSNSRSEMNVSTLELGDSALYLCASSSGTSGGAAYNEQFFGPGTRLTVL.

In this sample, this clonotype turned up a few times. This sequence joins TRBV3-1 and TRBJ1-2; a possible D gene is TRBD1 (5 bases). The CDR3 length is 13 residues. Germline values: CDR1 LGHDT, CDR2 YNNKEL (reference sequence). Trimming took off 4 bases at V and 4 bases at J, with 10 bases between the two ends. CDR3 DNA sequence: TGTGCCAGCAGCCCCATGACAGCCTATGGCTACACCTTC. This sequence encodes CASSPMTAYGYTF.

The chain is built from TRBV5-1 and TRBJ1-2; D is unclear. The germline V gene has CDR1 SGHRS and CDR2 YFSETQ. The CDR3 covers 16 residues. V was shortened by 0 bases and J by 8 bases, with 20 bases between the two germline ends. The CDR3 reads CASSLAYGPSVGGYTF. Written as DNA, the CDR3 is TGCGCCAGCAGCTTGGCCTACGGACCTTCCGTGGGGGGCTACACCTTC.

The chain combines TRBV15 with TRBJ2-3; possible D gene TRBD2, 6 bases. The CDR3 sequence is 14 residues long. Germline V CDR1 and CDR2: LNHNV, YYDKDF (reference sequence). The V end lost 1 base, the J end lost 3 bases, and 8 bases lay between the germline ends. The CDR3 spells CATSRARGTDTQYF. The CDR3 nucleotides read TGTGCCACCAGCAGAGCCCGGGGGACAGATACGCAGTATTTT. The entire variable domain, with the rest obtained from reference TRBV15 and TRBJ2-3, is as follows: DAMVIQNPRYQVTQFGKPVTLSCSQTLNHNVMYWYQQKSSQAPKLLFHYYDKDFNNEADTPDNFQSRRPNTSFCFLDIRSPGLGDTAMYLCATSRARGTDTQYFGPGTRLTVL.

In this sample, this clonotype turned up many times. The junction and the germline gene differ at one end; a read error may be behind it. CDR3 DNA sequence: TGCGCGAGCACGATAGGCGGCAGCGCGAACACTGAAGCTTTCTTT. It translates to CASTIGGSANTEAFF. The genes are TRBV5-1 and TRBJ1-1; D remains ambiguous. Germline V gives CDR1 SGHRS, CDR2 YFSETQ. CDR3 length equals 15 residues.

This clonotype was observed a handful of times. V gene TRBV7-7 combines with J gene TRBJ2-5; 13 bases agree with TRBD2. The CDR3 spans 17 residues. With V trimmed by 3 bases and J by 5 bases, 9 bases remained unmatched. The germline V gene encodes CDR1 SSHAT and CDR2 FNYEAQ (reference sequence). CDR3 loop: CASSLGTSGVLGETQYF. The CDR3 DNA follows: TGTGCCAGCAGCTTGGGGACTAGCGGGGTTTTAGGGGAGACCCAGTACTTC.